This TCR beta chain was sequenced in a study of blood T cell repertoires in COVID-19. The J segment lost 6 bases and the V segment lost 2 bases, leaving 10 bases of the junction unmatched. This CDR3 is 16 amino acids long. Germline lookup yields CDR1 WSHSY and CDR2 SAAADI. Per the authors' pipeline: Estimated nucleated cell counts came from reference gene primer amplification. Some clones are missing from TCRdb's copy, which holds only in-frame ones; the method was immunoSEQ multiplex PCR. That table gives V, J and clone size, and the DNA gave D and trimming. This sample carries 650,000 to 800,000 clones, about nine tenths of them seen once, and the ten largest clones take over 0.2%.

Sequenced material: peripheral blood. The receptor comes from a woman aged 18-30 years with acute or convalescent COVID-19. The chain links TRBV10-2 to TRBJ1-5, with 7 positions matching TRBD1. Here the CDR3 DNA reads TGCGCCAGCAGTGAGCCCAGGACAGGACGGGGTCAGCCCCAGCATTTT. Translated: CASSEPRTGRGQPQHF.